This T cell receptor beta chain was captured by sequencing in a study of cytomegalovirus exposure and HLA in healthy donors. PCR primers comprised 60 Vbeta and 13 Jbeta primers. Here immunoSEQ multiplex PCR was the method, and the copy in TCRdb shows in-frame clones only, minus some. The data contain roughly 230,000 clones, 70% to 90% of them singletons. V lost 7 bases and J lost 4, with 24 bases in between. Germline CDR1 and CDR2: SNHLY and FYNNEI. The CDR3 runs to 17 residues. The chain links TRBV2 to TRBJ2-3; a weak D match, TRBD1 (5 bases). The receptor was derived from a girl aged 2 to 9 in good health and CMV-seronegative. Sequenced: PBMCs. CDR3 loop: CASTVVGYLDTPDTQYF. CDR3 coding DNA: TGTGCCAGCACGGTCGTCGGGTACCTGGACACACCAGATACGCAGTATTTT.